Below are 16 T cell receptor beta chains sequenced from a single sample in a study of blood T cell repertoires in COVID-19 (dated by TCRdb to between 2020 and 2021). Receptor libraries were prepared by the immunoSEQ multiplex PCR assay. TCRdb carries this immuneACCESS record with in-frame sequences only. Its versions omit some clonotypes, under half of them owing to an unresolved V gene in the studies checked, with the rest unexplained. The sample contains 46,000 or so clones, approximately 86% of them found a single time. The ten largest clones add up to roughly 15% of the sample. Sequencing input: peripheral blood. These receptors were taken from a man between 60 and 70 years old with active or convalescent COVID-19.

This chain's CDR3 is CASSFSGGANYGYTF. The CDR3 bases are TGCGCCAGCAGCTTCTCAGGGGGAGCTAACTATGGCTACACCTTC. This chain links TRBV5-1 with TRBJ1-2; TRBD1 agrees at 7 bases. Germline loops: CDR1 SGHRS, CDR2 YFSETQ. J was trimmed by 0 bases and V by 2 bases; bases with no gene match: 4. The CDR3 runs to 15 residues.

The chain couples TRBV7-2 to TRBJ2-1, with TRBD2 as a possible D gene (5 bases). Between the trimmed V and J ends, which lost 4 bases and 7 bases, there was a span of 11 bases. Per germline, CDR1 SGHTA and CDR2 FQGNSA. The CDR3 covers 13 residues. DNA of the CDR3: TGTGCCAGCAGCTCCCTTGGCGGGAATGAGCAGTTCTTC. This translates into CASSSLGGNEQFF.

V gene TRBV19 combines with J gene TRBJ1-4; the match to TRBD1 covers 7 bases. The germline V gene encodes CDR1 LNHDA and CDR2 SQIVND (reference sequence). CDR3 length equals 14 residues. Losses at the gene ends were 7 bases for V and 7 bases for J; bases not matched to a gene: 9. CDR3 sequence (DNA): TGTGCCAGTACCGAGGGGGCTTACACTGAAAAACTGTTTTTT. Its translation is CASTEGAYTEKLFF.

This clone was observed a handful of times. The J gene is TRBJ1-6, the V gene TRBV7-9; D possibly corresponds to TRBD1 (6 bases). Germline loops: CDR1 SEHNR, CDR2 FQNEAQ (reference sequence). The CDR3 contains 14 residues. The V and J ends lost 3 bases and 8 bases respectively, with 11 bases between them. In DNA form, the CDR3 reads TGTGCCAGCAGCTTGGCAGGGGTGTATTCACCCCTCCACTTT. Translating it yields CASSLAGVYSPLHF.

This sequence joins TRBV7-9 and TRBJ2-1, with D perhaps TRBD1 (5 bases). The CDR3 is 15 residues long. V lost 3 bases, J lost 5 bases, and 14 bases lay in between. Germline-derived CDR1 and CDR2 are SEHNR and FQNEAQ (reference sequence). CDR3 loop: CASSFLQGYNNEQFF. DNA of the CDR3: TGTGCCAGCAGCTTTCTCCAGGGCTATAACAATGAGCAGTTCTTC.

The chain uses TRBV15 and TRBJ1-5; no reliable D call. CDR1 is LNHNV and CDR2 is YYDKDF in the germline V gene (reference sequence). The CDR3 is made up of 14 amino acids. The V end was cut by 2 bases, the J end by 8 bases, with 13 bases between. The DNA of the CDR3 is TGTGCCACCAGCAGAACGTCGGGATATGAGCCCCAGCATTTT. This codes for CATSRTSGYEPQHF.

The chain employs TRBV7-9 and TRBJ1-1; D is possibly TRBD1 (6 bases). Germline CDR1 SEHNR, CDR2 FQNEAQ (reference sequence). The CDR3 contains 12 residues. Deletions cut 4 bases from V and 5 bases from J, with 8 bases between. CDR3 protein: CASSSRGTEAFF. The CDR3 region has the DNA TGTGCCAGCAGCTCGAGGGGGACTGAAGCTTTCTTT.

The gene calls are TRBV7-3 and TRBJ2-1, with 11 bases lining up with TRBD2. CDR3 length: 14 amino acids. V trimming: 6 bases; J trimming: 5 bases; junction bases outside the gene matches: 3. Germline CDR1 and CDR2: SGHTA and FQGTGA. CDR3 region: CASSGTSGHNEQFF. Here the CDR3 DNA reads TGTGCCAGCAGTGGGACTAGCGGTCACAATGAGCAGTTCTTC.

CDR3 in DNA: TGTGCCAGCAGCTTGATAGCAGGGGGCGAAGAGACCCAGTACTTC. Translated, it gives CASSLIAGGEETQYF. The chain uses TRBV5-8 and TRBJ2-5, with 8 bases that match TRBD1. Germline V CDR1 and CDR2: SGHTS, YDEGEE. This CDR3 has 15 amino acids. The trim removed 1 base at V and 3 bases at J, leaving 5 bases unmatched.

The V gene is TRBV28, the J gene TRBJ1-1; the D is unclear. V gave up 4 bases and J gave up 1 base, with 13 bases separating them. Germline-derived CDR1 and CDR2 are MDHEN and SYDVKM. The CDR3 has 15 amino acids. As DNA, the CDR3 is TGTGCCAGCAGTTCCCACTCGGGTACGAACACTGAAGCTTTCTTT. Translated, it gives CASSSHSGTNTEAFF.

The chain joins TRBV9 to TRBJ2-3; D possibly corresponds to TRBD2 (5 bases). V was shortened by 3 bases and J by 7 bases, with 12 bases between the two germline ends. The CDR3 contains 13 residues. The V gene's germline CDR1 is SGDLS and CDR2 YYNGEE. The CDR3 DNA is TGTGCCAGCAGCGATCAACCGGGGAATACGCAGTATTTT. Translation gives CASSDQPGNTQYF.

This rearrangement joins TRBV28 to TRBJ1-2, with D unclear. From germline, CDR1 is MDHEN and CDR2 SYDVKM. The CDR3 totals 15 residues. The ends were cut back, 3 bases at V and 2 bases at J, with 13 bases in the middle. The CDR3 DNA reads as TGTGCCAGCAGTTTCACTTCTCCCCCCAACTATGGCTACACCTTC. Translating gives CASSFTSPPNYGYTF.

Here the CDR3 reads CSASGYLTQGNSPLHF. The CDR3 DNA reads as TGCAGTGCTAGTGGGTATTTGACCCAGGGCAATTCACCCCTCCACTTT. The chain links TRBV20-1 to TRBJ1-6, with D maybe TRBD1 (5 bases). V lost 3 bases and J 7 bases, leaving 19 bases between the germline ends. The length of the CDR3 is 16 residues. The V gene's germline CDR1 is DFQATT and CDR2 SNEGSKA (reference sequence).

The CDR3 is CASSFLGGGSPLHF. DNA of the CDR3: TGTGCCAGCAGTTTCCTAGGGGGCGGATCACCCCTCCACTTT. This chain joins TRBV27 and TRBJ1-6, with 7 bases matching TRBD1. The CDR3 totals 14 residues. CDR1 is MNHEY and CDR2 is SMNVEV in the germline V gene (reference sequence). V shed 3 bases, J shed 10 bases, and the junction held 6 bases outside the gene matches.

The CDR3: CASSSITSGGQETQYF. As DNA, the CDR3 is TGTGCCAGCAGCTCGATTACTAGCGGGGGCCAAGAGACCCAGTACTTC. The chain couples TRBV7-9 to TRBJ2-5; TRBD2 aligns across 11 bases. The CDR3 sequence is 16 residues long. Losses at the gene ends were 4 bases for V and 1 base for J; bases not matched to a gene: 5. Germline values: CDR1 SEHNR, CDR2 FQNEAQ (reference sequence).

This clone has more than one count but fewer than ten. The genes are TRBV5-6 and TRBJ2-7; D is ambiguous. CDR3 size: 13 residues. Germline CDR1 reads SGHDT; CDR2 reads YYEEEE. V lost 0 bases to trimming and J lost 5 bases, with 9 bases between them. CDR3 sequence (DNA): TGTGCCAGCAGCTTGGGCAGGTTCCACGAGCAGTACTTC. Translating it yields CASSLGRFHEQYF.